This entry is about one T cell receptor (beta chain). This clonotype was seen at least ten times. It has no known antigen specificity. There are no base qualities to consult, and no much larger clone falls within one base. The data stem from a study of T cells after yellow fever vaccination (dated by TCRdb to between 2018 and 2021). Study-wide context: Libraries from fractions with low cell numbers were prepared with the SMART-Seq v4 Ultra Low Input RNA kit. To track T-cell clones before and after primary and booster YFV17D yellow fever vaccination, bulk TCR alpha and beta repertoires were sequenced longitudinally. The cohort comprised two healthy male donors, one aged 18 to 30 and one aged 30 to 40 years. Blood was drawn at multiple timepoints before and after primary and secondary immunization, with bulk PBMC replicates and cell subsets isolated. Findings and caveats that apply to the study as a whole: A small fraction of clonotypes appeared in both the CD4 and CD8 compartments, likely as a result of convergent recombination. Because abundant contaminating clonotypes from the bulk population could be contained in FACS-sorted repertoires, computational filtering was required. The study included only a couple of donors, which limits how far the findings can be generalized. Most clones expanded after primary vaccination were re-detected after the booster (almost 98% of CD4 and around nine tenths of CD8), suggesting broad memory maintenance. The secondary T-cell response was weaker than the primary response but faster, peaking on day 5 instead of day 15.

TCR cDNA was synthesized by 5'RACE template switching, through which a universal primer site and unique molecular identifiers were introduced. cDNA synthesis was primed from both the TCR alpha and TCR beta constant segments. Library amplification used two PCR steps, and the second PCR step added sample barcodes and sequencing adapters. Sequencing of libraries was done on Illumina HiSeq 2500 (2x100 bp) or NovaSeq (2x150 bp). On the study's bioinformatics: Reads were demultiplexed and collapsed into UMI consensus sequences with MIGEC, and V(D)J alignment was performed with MiXCR. Clonotypes responding to the vaccine were identified with edgeR on replicate PBMC samples, with the criteria of FDR below 0.01 and a log2 fold change above 5 up to day 15. Bulk clonotypes were assigned CD4 or CD8 identity according to which sequenced CD4 or CD8 repertoire held them at higher abundance. TCRdb passed the public sequencing reads through fastp at Q25 and MiXCR, retaining productive beta sequences. Each entry is one CDR3 protein sequence, shown with its most common DNA and genes. The V and J calls were determined by TCRdb, not by the authors. A total of over 110,000 distinct CDR3 sequences appear in this sample, less than 9.5% of them only once. The ten largest clones capture roughly 0.76% of the sample.

The meaning of the sample's treatment or condition label: live attenuated yellow fever vaccine strain. PBMCs were isolated from peripheral blood using a standard Ficoll-Paque protocol. Dynabeads CD4 and CD8 positive selection kits were used to isolate CD4 and CD8 T-cell fractions. TriZol was used to extract RNA from bulk PBMCs, CD4 and CD8 fractions, and dextramer-positive and dextramer-negative fractions. After removal of 6 bases from V and 0 bases from J, the junction retains 2 bases not matched to a gene. The CDR3, from cysteine to phenylalanine, totals 14 residues. The entry retains the CDR3 DNA only, 42 bases that are in frame from base 1. The germline V gene sets CDR1 to MNHEY and CDR2 to SVGEGT.

The source material was CD4+ T cells sorted from PBMCs, sampled 5 days after the yellow fever booster vaccination. This receptor was identified in a young man who received the YFV17D yellow fever vaccine. The chain couples TRBV6-2 or TRBV6-3 to TRBJ2-1; 7 junctional bases match TRBD2. In nucleotide form, the sequence is TGTGCCAGCAGCAGGGAGGGCTCCTACAATGAGCAGTTCTTC. Translated, it reads CASSREGSYNEQFF.